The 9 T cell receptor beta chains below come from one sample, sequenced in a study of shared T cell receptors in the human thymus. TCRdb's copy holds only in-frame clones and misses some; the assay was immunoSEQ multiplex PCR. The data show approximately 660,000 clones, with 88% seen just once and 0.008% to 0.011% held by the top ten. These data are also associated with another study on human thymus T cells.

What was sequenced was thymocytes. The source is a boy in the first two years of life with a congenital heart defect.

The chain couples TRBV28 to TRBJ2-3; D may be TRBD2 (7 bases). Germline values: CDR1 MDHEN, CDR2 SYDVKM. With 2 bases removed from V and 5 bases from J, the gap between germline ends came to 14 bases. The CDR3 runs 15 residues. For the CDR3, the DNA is TGTGCCAGCAGTTTACCGGGGGGCGCAGAAGATACGCAGTATTTT. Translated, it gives CASSLPGGAEDTQYF.

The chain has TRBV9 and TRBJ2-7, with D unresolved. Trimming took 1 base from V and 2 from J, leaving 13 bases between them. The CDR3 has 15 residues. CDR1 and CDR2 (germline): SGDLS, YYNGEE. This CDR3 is CASSVLPQAPYEQYF. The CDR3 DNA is TGTGCCAGCAGCGTACTCCCGCAGGCTCCCTACGAGCAGTACTTC.

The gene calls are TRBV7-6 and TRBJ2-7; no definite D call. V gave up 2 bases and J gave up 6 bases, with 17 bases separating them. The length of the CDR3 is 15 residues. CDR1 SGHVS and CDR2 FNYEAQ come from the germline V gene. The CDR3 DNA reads TGTGCCAGCAGCTTAACAGACGATCCTACCGGCGAGCAGTACTTC. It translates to CASSLTDDPTGEQYF.

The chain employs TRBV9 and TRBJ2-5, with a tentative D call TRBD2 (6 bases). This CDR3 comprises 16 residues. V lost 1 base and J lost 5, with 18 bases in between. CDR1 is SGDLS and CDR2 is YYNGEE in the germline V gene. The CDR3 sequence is CASSVNGSHCGETQYF. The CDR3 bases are TGTGCCAGCAGCGTAAACGGGAGCCACTGCGGGGAGACCCAGTACTTC.

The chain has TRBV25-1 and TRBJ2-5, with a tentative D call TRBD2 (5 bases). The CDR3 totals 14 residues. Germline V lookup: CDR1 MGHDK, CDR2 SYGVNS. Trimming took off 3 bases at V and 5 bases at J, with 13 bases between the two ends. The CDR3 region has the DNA TGTGCCAGCAGTGAGCCGGGGATCCGGGAGACCCAGTACTTC. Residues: CASSEPGIRETQYF.

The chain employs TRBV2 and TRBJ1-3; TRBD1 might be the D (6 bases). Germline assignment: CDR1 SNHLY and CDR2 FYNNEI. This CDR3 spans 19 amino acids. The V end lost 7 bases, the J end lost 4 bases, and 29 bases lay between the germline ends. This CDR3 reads CASTSSEGGARCPGNTIYF. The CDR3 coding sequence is TGTGCCAGCACCTCGAGTGAAGGGGGGGCGCGTTGCCCCGGAAACACCATATATTTT.

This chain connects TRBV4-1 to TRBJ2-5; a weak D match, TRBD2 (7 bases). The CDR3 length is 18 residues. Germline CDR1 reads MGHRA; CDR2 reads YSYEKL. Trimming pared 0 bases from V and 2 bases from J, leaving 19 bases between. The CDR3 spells CASSQELEGEGLQETQYF. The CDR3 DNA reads TGCGCCAGCAGCCAAGAACTGGAGGGGGAGGGACTACAAGAGACCCAGTACTTC.

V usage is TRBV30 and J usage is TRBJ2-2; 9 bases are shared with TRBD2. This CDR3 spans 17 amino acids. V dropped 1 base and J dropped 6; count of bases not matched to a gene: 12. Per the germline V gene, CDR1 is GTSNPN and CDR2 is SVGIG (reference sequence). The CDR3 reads CAWSALSRLAGPGELFF. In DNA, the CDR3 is TGTGCCTGGAGTGCGCTGTCCAGGCTAGCGGGACCCGGGGAGCTGTTTTTT.

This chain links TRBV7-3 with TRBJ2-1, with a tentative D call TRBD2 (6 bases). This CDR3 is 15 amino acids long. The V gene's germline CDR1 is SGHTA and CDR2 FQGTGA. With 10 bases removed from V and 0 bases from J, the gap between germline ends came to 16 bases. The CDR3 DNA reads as TGTGCCACTCCCCAGGTAGCGGTCTCCTACAATGAGCAGTTCTTC. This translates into CATPQVAVSYNEQFF.